One and the same sample provided the 3 T cell receptor beta chains below, sequenced in a study of CD8 T cells in ankylosing spondylitis. TCRdb fed the 5' RACE reads into MiXCR, producing one record per CDR3 protein. The profile shows hundreds of thousands of distinct CDR3 sequences, 12% of them singletons. Study-wide results and limits: Ankylosing spondylitis blood appeared to carry a characteristic TCR beta motif of several highly homologous variants.

For these receptors, no antigen is known. Sequencing was carried out using blood, either unsorted or a sorted T cell fraction (not recorded which). The receptor set was obtained from a male donor with ankylosing spondylitis.

This clonotype was detected ten times or more. The rearrangement links TRBV12-3 or TRBV12-4 to TRBJ1-5, with 8 bases lining up with TRBD1. V dropped 4 bases and J dropped 7; count of bases not matched to a gene: 9. There are 15 residues in the CDR3. For the CDR3, the DNA is TGTGCCAGCAGTTCGGGCAGGGGGCAGGGGCAGCCCCAGCATTTT. Its translation is CASSSGRGQGQPQHF.

This clonotype was recorded many times. The chain employs TRBV20-1 and TRBJ2-5; 9 bases are shared with TRBD2. Losses at the gene ends were 3 bases for V and 1 base for J; bases not matched to a gene: 0. Germline CDR1 is DFQATT and CDR2 is SNEGSKA (reference sequence). The CDR3 is 13 amino acids. CDR3 amino acids: CSARREGQETQYF. The CDR3 DNA reads TGCAGTGCTAGGCGGGAGGGCCAAGAGACCCAGTACTTC.

This clonotype was detected ten times or more. The chain couples TRBV20-1 to TRBJ2-1, with TRBD2 matching over 12 bases. The CDR3 contains 14 residues. Germline V gene data show CDR1 as DFQATT and CDR2 as SNEGSKA (reference sequence). J was trimmed by 3 bases and V by 6 bases; bases with no gene match: 3. The CDR3 region is CSARLAGVYNEQFF. CDR3 bases: TGCAGTGCAAGACTAGCGGGGGTCTACAATGAGCAGTTCTTC.